These 8 T cell receptor beta chains share one sample of origin, sequenced in a study of response to subunit inactivated influenza vaccine. TCRdb ran MiXCR on the RT-PCR reads and lists one entry per CDR3 protein. Of 500,000 to 600,000 distinct CDR3 sequences detected, approximately 15% appear once; the ten largest clones hold around 3%. Sequenced material: CD4+ T cells sorted from PBMCs, taken less than 25 months after vaccination. Receptors were obtained from a man in his fifties or sixties who received an inactivated influenza vaccine.

This chain connects TRBV5-6 to TRBJ2-1; 13 bases are a match to TRBD2. CDR1 is SGHDT and CDR2 is YYEEEE in the germline V gene. V gave up 1 base and J gave up 4 bases; unmatched junction bases: 5. The CDR3 length is 17 residues. CDR3 loop: CASSLTSGGVFYNEQFF. CDR3 DNA: TGTGCCAGCAGCTTGACTAGCGGGGGGGTATTTTACAATGAGCAGTTCTTC.

This chain joins TRBV11-2 and TRBJ2-1, with 14 bases lining up with TRBD2. J was trimmed by 6 bases and V by 6 bases; bases with no gene match: 4. This CDR3 spans 15 amino acids. Germline CDR1 is SGHAT and CDR2 is FQNNGV. The CDR3 is CASSTGTSGSNEQFF. The DNA of the CDR3 is TGTGCCAGCAGTACCGGGACTAGCGGGAGCAATGAGCAGTTCTTC.

This clonotype was observed many times. V is TRBV20-1 and J is TRBJ1-6; TRBD1 matches 9 bases. With V trimmed by 6 bases and J by 7 bases, 10 bases remained unmatched. This CDR3 spans 15 amino acids. Germline CDR1 and CDR2: DFQATT and SNEGSKA (reference sequence). CDR3 sequence (DNA): TGCAGTGCGGAAAAACAGGGGGCGAGGAATTCACCCCTCCACTTT. Amino acids: CSAEKQGARNSPLHF.

This CDR3 is CSAIPGSYNEQFF. The CDR3 bases are TGCAGTGCTATCCCAGGGTCCTACAATGAGCAGTTCTTC. The rearrangement links TRBV20-1 to TRBJ2-1, with TRBD1 as a possible D gene (5 bases). The CDR3 spans 13 residues. Trimming stripped 4 bases from V and 1 base from J, with 8 bases between. Germline assignment: CDR1 DFQATT and CDR2 SNEGSKA (reference sequence).

This clonotype was counted a few times. V is TRBV30 and J is TRBJ2-5; 7 nucleotides agree with TRBD1. CDR1 GTSNPN and CDR2 SVGIG come from the germline V gene (reference sequence). This CDR3 contains 14 residues. Unmatched junction bases numbered 8, after V lost 5 bases and J lost 2 bases. The CDR3, as DNA: TGTGCCTGGTACAGACAGGGAATTCAAGAGACCCAGTACTTC. Translated, it gives CAWYRQGIQETQYF. Supplemented by reference TRBV30 and TRBJ2-5, the full variable domain reads SQTIHQWPATLVQPVGSPLSLECTVEGTSNPNLYWYRQAAGRGLQLLFYSVGIGQISSEVPQNLSASRPQDRQFILSSKKLLLSDSGFYLCAWYRQGIQETQYFGPGTRLLVL.

The chain recombines TRBV6-1 with TRBJ1-1, with TRBD1 identical over 8 bases. The V segment lost 6 bases and the J segment 1 base; nucleotides outside the gene matches: 10. The CDR3 spans 16 residues. Germline lookup yields CDR1 MNHNS and CDR2 SASEGT. The CDR3 region is CASRRPAGTGNTEAFF. CDR3 DNA: TGTGCCAGCAGACGACCCGCGGGGACAGGGAACACTGAAGCTTTCTTT.

The chain couples TRBV7-2 to TRBJ1-1; D call uncertain. The CDR3 is made up of 13 amino acids. V dropped 3 bases and J dropped 2 bases, with 7 bases sitting between them. Germline-derived CDR1 and CDR2 are SGHTA and FQGNSA. The CDR3 region has the DNA TGTGCCAGCAGCTTTCACACAAACACTGAAGCTTTCTTT. This translates into CASSFHTNTEAFF.

This clonotype was found a few times. This chain connects TRBV2 to TRBJ2-7; unclear D gene. The germline V gene encodes CDR1 SNHLY and CDR2 FYNNEI. The CDR3 runs 13 residues. The ends were cut back, 5 bases at V and 1 base at J, with 9 bases in the middle. In DNA form, the CDR3 reads TGTGCCAGCAGTTTTGACTTTTCCTACGAGCAGTACTTC. This sequence encodes CASSFDFSYEQYF. The full variable domain, completed using reference TRBV2 and TRBJ2-7, is EPEVTQTPSHQVTQMGQEVILRCVPISNHLYFYWYRQILGQKVEFLVSFYNNEISEKSEIFDDQFSVERPDGSNFTLKIRSTKLEDSAMYFCASSFDFSYEQYFGPGTRLTVT.